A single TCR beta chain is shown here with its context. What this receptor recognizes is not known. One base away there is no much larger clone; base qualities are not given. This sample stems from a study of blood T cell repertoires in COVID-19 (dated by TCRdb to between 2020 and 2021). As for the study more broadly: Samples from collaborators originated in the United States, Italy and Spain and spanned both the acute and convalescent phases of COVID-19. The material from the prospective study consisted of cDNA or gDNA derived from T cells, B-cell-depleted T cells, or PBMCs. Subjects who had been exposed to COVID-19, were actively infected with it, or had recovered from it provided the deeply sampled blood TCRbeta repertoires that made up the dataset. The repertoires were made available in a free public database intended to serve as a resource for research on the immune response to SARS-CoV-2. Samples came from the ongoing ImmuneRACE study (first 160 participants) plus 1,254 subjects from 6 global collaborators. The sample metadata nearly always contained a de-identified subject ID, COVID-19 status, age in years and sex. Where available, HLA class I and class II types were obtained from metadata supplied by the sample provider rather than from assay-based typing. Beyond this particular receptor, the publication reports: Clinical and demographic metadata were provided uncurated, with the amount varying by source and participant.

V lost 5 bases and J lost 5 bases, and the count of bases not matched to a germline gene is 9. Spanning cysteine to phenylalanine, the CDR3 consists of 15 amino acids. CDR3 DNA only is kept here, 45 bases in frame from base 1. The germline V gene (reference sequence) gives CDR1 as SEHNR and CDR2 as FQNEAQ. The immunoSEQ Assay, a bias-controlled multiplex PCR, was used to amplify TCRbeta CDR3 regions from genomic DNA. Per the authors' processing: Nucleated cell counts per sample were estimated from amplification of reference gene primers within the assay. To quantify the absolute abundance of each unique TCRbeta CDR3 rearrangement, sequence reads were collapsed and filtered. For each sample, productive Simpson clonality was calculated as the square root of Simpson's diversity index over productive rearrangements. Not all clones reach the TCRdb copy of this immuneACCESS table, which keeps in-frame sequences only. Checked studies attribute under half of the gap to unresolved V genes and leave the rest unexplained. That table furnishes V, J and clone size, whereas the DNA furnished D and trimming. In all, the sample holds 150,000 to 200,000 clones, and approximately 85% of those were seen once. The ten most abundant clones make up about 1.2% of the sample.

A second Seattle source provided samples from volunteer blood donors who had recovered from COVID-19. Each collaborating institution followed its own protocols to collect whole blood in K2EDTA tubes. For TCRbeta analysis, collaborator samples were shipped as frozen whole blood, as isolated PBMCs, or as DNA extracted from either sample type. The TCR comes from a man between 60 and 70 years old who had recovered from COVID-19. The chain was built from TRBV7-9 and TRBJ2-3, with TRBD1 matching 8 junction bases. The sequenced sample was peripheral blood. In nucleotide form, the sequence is TGTGCCAGCAGCCGATCGACAGGGGCCAAAGATACGCAGTATTTT. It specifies CASSRSTGAKDTQYF.